These 15 T cell receptor beta chains were sequenced from one sample in a study of identical twins. TCRdb reprocessed the 5' RACE reads with MiXCR, giving one entry per CDR3 protein. The sample consists of about 550,000 distinct CDR3 sequences, 20% to 25% of them appearing once. This sample also appeared in a second study, on yellow fever vaccine responses in identical twins.

The specimen was CD4+ T cells sorted from blood. Receptor source: a woman under 30 in good health.

This clonotype was found a few times. The chain joins TRBV28 to TRBJ1-5; no reliable D call. Trimming cost V 10 bases and J 3 bases, with 13 bases left between them. The CDR3 loop spans 13 amino acids. Per germline, CDR1 MDHEN and CDR2 SYDVKM. This chain's CDR3 is CATHPGNNQPQHF. The CDR3 nucleotides are TGTGCCACCCATCCGGGAAACAATCAGCCCCAGCATTTT.

This clonotype occurred a few times. The J gene is TRBJ2-1, the V gene TRBV5-1; 8 bases are a match to TRBD1. Germline V gives CDR1 SGHRS, CDR2 YFSETQ. The CDR3 length is 13 residues. Trimming cost V 4 bases and J 7 bases; bases outside gene matches: 4. CDR3 nucleotides: TGCGCCAGCAGCGAGACAGGGGCAAATGAGCAGTTCTTC. Translation: CASSETGANEQFF.

This chain uses TRBV5-6 with TRBJ2-7; tentatively, D is TRBD1 (6 bases). Looked up from germline, CDR1 is SGHDT and CDR2 is YYEEEE. This CDR3 is 15 amino acids long. Trimming left V 0 bases short and J 3 bases short, with 13 bases between. The DNA of the CDR3 is TGTGCCAGCAGCTTGGCGCCCAGGACAGACTACGAGCAGTACTTC. Protein: CASSLAPRTDYEQYF. The full variable domain, completed using reference TRBV5-6 and TRBJ2-7, is DAGVTQSPTHLIKTRGQQVTLRCSPKSGHDTVSWYQQALGQGPQFIFQYYEEEERQRGNFPDRFSGHQFPNYSSELNVNALLLGDSALYLCASSLAPRTDYEQYFGPGTRLTVT.

The chain uses TRBV28 and TRBJ2-7, with D perhaps being TRBD1 or TRBD2 (5 bases each). Per germline, CDR1 MDHEN and CDR2 SYDVKM. The CDR3 has 14 amino acids. The V and J ends lost 8 bases and 5 bases respectively, with 19 bases between them. Here the CDR3 reads CASGLVGGVNEQYF. CDR3 DNA: TGTGCCAGCGGGCTGGTTGGGGGTGTCAACGAGCAGTACTTC. Using reference TRBV28 and TRBJ2-7 for the parts outside the CDR3, the full variable domain is DVKVTQSSRYLVKRTGEKVFLECVQDMDHENMFWYRQDPGLGLRLIYFSYDVKMKEKGDIPEGYSVSREKKERFSLILESASTNQTSMYLCASGLVGGVNEQYFGPGTRLTVT.

The V gene is TRBV15, the J gene TRBJ2-1; TRBD2 aligns across 11 bases. Germline loops: CDR1 LNHNV, CDR2 YYDKDF (reference sequence). J gave up 5 bases and V 2 bases, and 2 bases lay outside the gene matches. The CDR3 loop spans 15 amino acids. CDR3 bases: TGTGCCACCAGCAGAACTAGCGGGGGCCACAATGAGCAGTTCTTC. As protein: CATSRTSGGHNEQFF.

V usage is TRBV2 and J usage is TRBJ2-3; D is ambiguous. The CDR3 length is 13 residues. The germline V gene encodes CDR1 SNHLY and CDR2 FYNNEI. V was pared by 4 bases and J by 0 bases, with 5 bases between. The CDR3 coding sequence is TGTGCCAGCAGTGTCAGTAGCACAGATACGCAGTATTTT. This gives the protein CASSVSSTDTQYF.

V is TRBV6-1 and J is TRBJ1-1, with a weak D call TRBD1 (6 bases). The V gene's germline CDR1 is MNHNS and CDR2 SASEGT. Trimming pared 8 bases from V and 1 base from J, leaving 14 bases between. This CDR3 contains 14 residues. DNA for the CDR3: TGTGCCAGCTCCGGTAAAGGGGGGAACACTGAAGCTTTCTTT. Its translation is CASSGKGGNTEAFF.

This chain uses TRBV5-1 with TRBJ2-1; TRBD2 aligns across 9 bases. Trimming removed 1 base from V and 9 bases from J; junction bases left unmatched: 8. Germline V gives CDR1 SGHRS, CDR2 YFSETQ. CDR3 length: 15 amino acids. The DNA of the CDR3 is TGCGCCAGCAGCTTGAACGCGGGAGGGGATGTTGAGCAGTTCTTC. This translates into CASSLNAGGDVEQFF.

The chain carries TRBV10-3 and TRBJ2-1; 7 nucleotides agree with TRBD1. V lost 2 bases and J lost 5; bases outside the gene matches: 3. Germline V lookup: CDR1 ENHRY, CDR2 SYGVKD. The CDR3 has 14 amino acids. The CDR3 region is CAISERQGNNEQFF. CDR3 DNA sequence: TGTGCCATCAGTGAGAGACAGGGAAACAATGAGCAGTTCTTC.

This clonotype was seen a few times. CDR3 coding DNA: TGTGCCAGCAGCTTAGAAGGACGGTCCTACAATGAGCAGTTCTTC. Amino acids: CASSLEGRSYNEQFF. The chain has TRBV7-9 and TRBJ2-1; no definite D call. V was shortened by 1 base and J by 1 base, with 8 bases between the two germline ends. This CDR3 region has 15 residues. Germline loops: CDR1 SEHNR, CDR2 FQNEAQ (reference sequence).

V gene TRBV5-1 combines with J gene TRBJ2-2, with D unclear. Germline V gene lookup returns CDR1 SGHRS and CDR2 YFSETQ. The CDR3 totals 13 residues. Trimming removed 8 bases at V and 4 bases at J, with 12 bases between. CDR3 DNA sequence: TGCGCCAGTCTCGCGGTTGGCACCGGGGAGCTGTTTTTT. Translated, it gives CASLAVGTGELFF.

The CDR3 protein is CSAVGLAGVEQYF. The CDR3 bases are TGCAGTGCAGTGGGACTAGCGGGAGTCGAGCAGTACTTC. The chain links TRBV20-1 to TRBJ2-7, with 14 bases that match TRBD2. There are 13 residues in the CDR3. Germline V lookup: CDR1 DFQATT, CDR2 SNEGSKA (reference sequence). Trimming removed 6 bases from V and 6 bases from J; junction bases left unmatched: 4.

This clonotype was detected a few times. As DNA, the CDR3 is TGCAGTGCTAGAGATAGTGCCGTAATTGGGATCTATGGCTACACCTTC. This sequence encodes CSARDSAVIGIYGYTF. This chain connects TRBV20-1 to TRBJ1-2, with no clear D. The CDR3 consists of 16 residues. In germline, CDR1 is DFQATT, CDR2 SNEGSKA (reference sequence). Trimming cost V 0 bases and J 4 bases, with 18 bases left between them.

This clonotype was picked up a small number of times. The V and J genes are TRBV9 and TRBJ2-1; 8 bases are a match to TRBD2. The trim removed 0 bases at V and 4 bases at J, leaving 3 bases unmatched. The length of the CDR3 is 15 residues. The V gene's germline CDR1 is SGDLS and CDR2 YYNGEE. CDR3 nucleotide sequence: TGTGCCAGCAGCGTAGTCCCTAGCGGGTACAATGAGCAGTTCTTC. It codes for CASSVVPSGYNEQFF.

This sequence joins TRBV29-1 and TRBJ2-1; TRBD1 agrees at 9 bases. The CDR3 sequence is 13 residues long. Germline values: CDR1 SQVTM, CDR2 ANQGSEA. V gave up 7 bases and J gave up 9 bases; unmatched junction bases: 10. The CDR3 DNA reads as TGCAGCGGGATGGGACAGGGCCTTACTGAGCAGTTCTTC. This gives the protein CSGMGQGLTEQFF.